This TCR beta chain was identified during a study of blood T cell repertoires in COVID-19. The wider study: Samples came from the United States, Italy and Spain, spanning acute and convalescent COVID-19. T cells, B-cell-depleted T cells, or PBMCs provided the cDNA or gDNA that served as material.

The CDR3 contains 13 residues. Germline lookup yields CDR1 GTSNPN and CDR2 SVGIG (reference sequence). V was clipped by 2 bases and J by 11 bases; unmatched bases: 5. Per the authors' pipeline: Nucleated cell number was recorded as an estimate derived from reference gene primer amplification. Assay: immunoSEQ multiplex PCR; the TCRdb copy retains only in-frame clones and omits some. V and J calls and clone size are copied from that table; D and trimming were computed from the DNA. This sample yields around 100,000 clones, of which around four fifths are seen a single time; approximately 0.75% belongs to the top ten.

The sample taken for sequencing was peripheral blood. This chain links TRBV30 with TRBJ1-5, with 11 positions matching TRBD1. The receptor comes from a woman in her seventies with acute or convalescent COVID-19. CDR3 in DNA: TGTGCCTGGAGTCGGACAGGGGGCACGTCCCAGCATTTT. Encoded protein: CAWSRTGGTSQHF.